The subject of this entry is one TCR beta chain. This record belongs to a study of shared clonotypes between healthy human individuals. Overall study: Each donor had three CD4 naive, three CD4 memory, two CD8 naive and one CD8 memory plate.

The V segment lost 8 bases and the J segment 2 bases; nucleotides outside the gene matches: 8. The CDR3 extends over 15 amino acids. Germline CDR1 MNHNS, CDR2 SASEGT. Selected positively for CCR7 and CD45RO-negative, naive CD8 cells excluded terminally differentiated effector memory CD45RA+ cells. Splitting of each subset's genomic DNA was done evenly across several immunoSEQ plates. The data were produced by immunoSEQ multiplex PCR, yet TCRdb's version contains in-frame clones alone and is incomplete. This table has approximately 2,000,000 clones, around 93% appearing once. The chain links TRBV6-1 to TRBJ2-2, with 7 bases matching TRBD1. The source material was naive CD8+ T cells from PBMCs. The sequence derives from a man aged 18 to 30 in good health. Some clones in this sample may be carry-over from other donors' samples. The DNA of the CDR3 is TGTGCCAGCGACTTGGACAGGAGAAACACCGGGGAGCTGTTTTTT. This sequence encodes CASDLDRRNTGELFF.